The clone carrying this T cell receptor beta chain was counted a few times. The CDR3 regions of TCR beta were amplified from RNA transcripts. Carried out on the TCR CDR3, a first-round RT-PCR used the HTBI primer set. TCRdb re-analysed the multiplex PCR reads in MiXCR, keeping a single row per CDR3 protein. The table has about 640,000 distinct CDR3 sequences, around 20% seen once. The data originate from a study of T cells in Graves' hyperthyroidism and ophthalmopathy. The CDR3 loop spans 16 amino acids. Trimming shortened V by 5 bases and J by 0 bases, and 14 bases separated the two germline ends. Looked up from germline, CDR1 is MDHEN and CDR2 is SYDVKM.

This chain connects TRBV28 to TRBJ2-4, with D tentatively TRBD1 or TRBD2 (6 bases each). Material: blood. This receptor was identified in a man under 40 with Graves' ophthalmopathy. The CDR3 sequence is CASSPWGALAKNIQYF. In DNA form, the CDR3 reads TGTGCCAGCAGTCCCTGGGGGGCACTAGCCAAAAACATTCAGTACTTC.